Shown below are 10 T cell receptor beta chains from a single sample sequenced in a study of technical replicates of blood from a handful of donors. Some clones are missing from TCRdb's copy, which holds only in-frame ones; the method was immunoSEQ multiplex PCR. Here the sample spans approximately 76,000 clones, 80% to 90% being singletons. Sequencing was carried out using PBMCs. The receptor source for this set is a human donor in good health. Some clones in this sample may be carry-over from other donors' samples.

The chain links TRBV5-4 to TRBJ1-2, with no clear D. V lost 4 bases to trimming and J lost 3 bases, with 10 bases between them. The CDR3 sequence is 13 residues long. Looked up from germline, CDR1 is SGHNT and CDR2 is YYREEE (reference sequence). CDR3 amino acids: CASSQSRDYGYTF. CDR3 nucleotide sequence: TGTGCCAGCAGCCAATCTCGGGACTATGGCTACACCTTC.

V is TRBV27 and J is TRBJ1-3, with D hard to call. CDR3 length: 14 residues. V was shortened by 4 bases and J by 0 bases, with 7 bases between the two germline ends. Germline lookup yields CDR1 MNHEY and CDR2 SMNVEV (reference sequence). DNA of the CDR3: TGTGCCAGCAGTTCCTTGAGCTCTGGAAACACCATATATTTT. This codes for CASSSLSSGNTIYF.

This chain connects TRBV7-2 to TRBJ1-5; D ambiguous. The V and J ends lost 1 base and 7 bases respectively, with 8 bases between them. The CDR3 is made up of 13 amino acids. Germline CDR1 and CDR2: SGHTA and FQGNSA. The chain's CDR3 is CASSLDAGQPQHF. CDR3 DNA: TGTGCCAGCAGCTTAGACGCTGGCCAGCCCCAGCATTTT.

This chain joins TRBV5-4 and TRBJ2-7; 8 bases are a match to TRBD1. The length of the CDR3 is 15 residues. After removal of 4 bases from V and 0 bases from J, the junction contained 6 bases not matched to a gene. Germline lookup yields CDR1 SGHNT and CDR2 YYREEE (reference sequence). CDR3 DNA sequence: TGTGCCAGCAGCCCCCAGACAGGGGCCTCCTACGAGCAGTACTTC. Translating gives CASSPQTGASYEQYF.

V is TRBV19 and J is TRBJ2-4; the match to TRBD1 covers 11 bases. Germline V CDR1 and CDR2: LNHDA, SQIVND (reference sequence). J lost 9 bases, V lost 5 bases, and 6 bases had no gene match. The CDR3 has 14 residues. Here the CDR3 DNA reads TGTGCCAGTAGTGCCGGGACAGGGGGAGCCATTCAGTACTTC. Protein product: CASSAGTGGAIQYF.

This rearrangement joins TRBV9 to TRBJ2-1; 12 nucleotides align to TRBD2. The CDR3 covers 15 residues. After removal of 4 bases from V and 5 bases from J, the junction contained 4 bases not matched to a gene. Germline CDR1 reads SGDLS; CDR2 reads YYNGEE. The CDR3 sequence is CASSPRTSGDNEQFF. The CDR3 nucleotides are TGTGCCAGCAGCCCGCGGACTAGCGGGGACAATGAGCAGTTCTTC.

The chain couples TRBV4-2 to TRBJ2-7, with TRBD2 matching 8 bases. The CDR3 spans 16 residues. The V gene end was trimmed by 1 base and the J gene end by 3 bases; junction bases not matched to a gene: 8. Germline CDR1 and CDR2: LGHNA and YNFKEQ. The CDR3, as DNA: TGTGCCAGCAGCCAAGGTTTCACTAGCGGCTACTACGAGCAGTACTTC. Translating it yields CASSQGFTSGYYEQYF.

The rearrangement links TRBV19 to TRBJ2-3; the D gene is possibly TRBD2 (7 bases). The CDR3 runs 14 residues. Trimming removed 7 bases from V and 2 bases from J, with 13 bases in between. Germline V gene sequence: CDR1 LNHDA, CDR2 SQIVND (reference sequence). CDR3 loop: CASTEGGNTDTQYF. The CDR3 DNA follows: TGTGCCAGTACTGAGGGGGGGAACACAGATACGCAGTATTTT.

The genes are TRBV5-6 and TRBJ2-3; TRBD2 aligns across 12 bases. Germline V gene data show CDR1 as SGHDT and CDR2 as YYEEEE. V gave up 0 bases and J gave up 3 bases; unmatched junction bases: 5. This CDR3 is built from 17 residues. The CDR3 reads CASSLVGLAGGTDTQYF. CDR3 coding DNA: TGTGCCAGCAGCTTGGTCGGGCTAGCGGGGGGGACAGATACGCAGTATTTT.

The rearrangement links TRBV6-5 to TRBJ1-2; 7 bases align to TRBD1. Germline V gives CDR1 MNHEY, CDR2 SVGAGI. This CDR3 comprises 14 residues. Trimming at V came to 4 bases and at J to 3 bases, leaving 5 bases not matched to a gene. CDR3 in amino acids: CASSLEGGDYGYTF. The CDR3 bases are TGTGCCAGCAGTTTGGAAGGGGGCGACTATGGCTACACCTTC.